A single sample is the source of the 14 T cell receptor beta chains below, sequenced in a study of neoadjuvant anti-PD-1 for oral cavity cancer. Indicated time point: after neoadjuvant nivolumab, at surgical resection. Some clones are missing from TCRdb's copy, which holds only in-frame ones; the method was immunoSEQ multiplex PCR. The repertoire has 35,000 to 50,000 clones, approximately 80% of them found once; the top ten carry 4.8%. Specimen: PBMCs, collected after nivolumab (anti-PD-1) treatment. The receptors were gathered from a person between 40 and 80 years old with oral cavity squamous cell carcinoma.

This rearrangement joins TRBV15 to TRBJ1-6, with no clear D. V dropped 3 bases and J dropped 5 bases, with 8 bases sitting between them. The CDR3 sequence is 14 residues long. Looked up from germline, CDR1 is LNHNV and CDR2 is YYDKDF (reference sequence). CDR3 in DNA: TGTGCCACCAGCAGGGACGTCGATAATTCACCCCTCCACTTT. It yields the protein CATSRDVDNSPLHF. Supplemented by reference TRBV15 and TRBJ1-6, the full variable domain reads DAMVIQNPRYQVTQFGKPVTLSCSQTLNHNVMYWYQQKSSQAPKLLFHYYDKDFNNEADTPDNFQSRRPNTSFCFLDIRSPGLGDTAMYLCATSRDVDNSPLHFGNGTRLTVT.

CDR3 in DNA: TGCGCCAGCAGTGAGTCTGCACATAACAATGAGCAGTTCTTC. It specifies CASSESAHNNEQFF. The V call is TRBV10-1, the J call TRBJ2-1; D gene uncertain. Germline V gives CDR1 WNHNN, CDR2 SYGVQD (reference sequence). Between the trimmed V and J ends, which lost 0 bases and 5 bases, there was a span of 8 bases. CDR3 length: 14 amino acids.

To note about this clone: A read error may account for a junction end that differs from germline. J is TRBJ2-7 and V is TRBV19; D remains unclear. Germline CDR1 and CDR2: LNHDA and SQIVND (reference sequence). The CDR3 is 14 residues long. CDR3 in DNA: TGTGCCAGTAGTCCCCAGACTGGAATCTACAAGCAGTACTTC. Translation gives CASSPQTGIYKQYF. The variable domain in full, completed from reference TRBV19 and TRBJ2-7, reads DGGITQSPKYLFRKEGQNVTLSCEQNLNHDAMYWYRQDPGQGLRLIYYSQIVNDFQKGDIAEGYSVSREKKESFPLTVTSAQKNPTAFYLCASSPQTGIYKQYFGPGTRLTVT.

CDR3 protein: CASSYRASGALGTDTQYF. The CDR3 DNA follows: TGTGCCAGCAGCTATCGTGCTAGCGGGGCCCTCGGCACAGATACGCAGTATTTT. The J gene is TRBJ2-3, the V gene TRBV5-4; 9 bases map to TRBD2. With V trimmed by 3 bases and J by 1 base, 12 bases remained unmatched. There are 18 residues in the CDR3. In germline, CDR1 is SGHNT, CDR2 YYREEE (reference sequence).

The gene calls are TRBV27 and TRBJ2-3, with TRBD2 matching 12 bases. The V gene's germline CDR1 is MNHEY and CDR2 SMNVEV (reference sequence). This CDR3 is built from 16 residues. V was pared by 3 bases and J by 0 bases, with 1 base of the junction left unmatched. The CDR3 is CASSFTSGRSTDTQYF. CDR3 nucleotide sequence: TGTGCCAGCAGTTTCACTAGCGGGAGGAGCACAGATACGCAGTATTTT.

The chain combines TRBV6-4 with TRBJ1-1; 7 nucleotides match TRBD1. The trim removed 2 bases at V and 7 bases at J, leaving 16 bases unmatched. Germline loops: CDR1 MRHNA, CDR2 SNTAGT. The CDR3 totals 17 residues. The CDR3 here is CASSDDREWSKSGEAFF. The CDR3 DNA sequence: TGTGCCAGCAGTGACGACAGGGAGTGGTCAAAGTCCGGTGAAGCTTTCTTT.

The chain uses TRBV10-1 and TRBJ2-5; D gene uncertain. Trimming took off 1 base at V and 5 bases at J, with 2 bases between the two ends. This CDR3 region has 11 residues. Looked up from germline, CDR1 is WNHNN and CDR2 is SYGVQD (reference sequence). CDR3 nucleotides: TGCGCCAGCAGTGAGTTGGAGACCCAGTACTTC. It specifies CASSELETQYF.

V and J are TRBV10-3 and TRBJ1-4; D is possibly TRBD1 (5 bases). Trimming shortened V by 1 base and J by 4 bases, and 10 bases separated the two germline ends. The CDR3 runs 15 residues. Germline V gene sequence: CDR1 ENHRY, CDR2 SYGVKD. The CDR3 is CAISEFPGNNEKLFF. As DNA, the CDR3 is TGTGCCATCAGTGAGTTTCCAGGGAATAATGAAAAACTGTTTTTT.

This chain uses TRBV28 with TRBJ1-5; 7 bases are shared with TRBD1. V was pared by 4 bases and J by 6 bases, with 6 bases of the junction left unmatched. CDR1 is MDHEN and CDR2 is SYDVKM in the germline V gene. The CDR3 is 14 amino acids. The CDR3 reads CASSSHRGSQPQHF. The CDR3 DNA reads TGTGCCAGCAGTTCCCACAGGGGAAGTCAGCCCCAGCATTTT.

CDR3 DNA: TGTGCCAGTAGTAGAGAGGACAGGGGCAATCAGCCCCAGCATTTT. Its translation: CASSREDRGNQPQHF. The chain carries TRBV19 and TRBJ1-5; TRBD1 agrees at 8 bases. Germline V lookup: CDR1 LNHDA, CDR2 SQIVND (reference sequence). This CDR3 is built from 15 residues. V dropped 4 bases and J dropped 2; count of bases not matched to a gene: 4.

Of note for this clone: At one end the junction does not follow the germline gene, possibly because of a read error. This rearrangement joins TRBV7-7 to TRBJ2-3; TRBD2 aligns across 15 bases. The V gene's germline CDR1 is SSHAT and CDR2 FNYEAQ (reference sequence). There are 16 residues in the CDR3. CDR3 bases: TGTGCTAGCAGCCGGGGACTAGCGGGAGGCCCCGATACGCAGTATTTT. Residues: CASSRGLAGGPDTQYF.

By sample share, this clone is medium-sized. This chain links TRBV2 with TRBJ1-2, with 9 bases aligning to TRBD1. V lost 5 bases, J lost 13 bases, and 8 bases stayed unmatched. CDR1 is SNHLY and CDR2 is FYNNEI in the germline V gene. The CDR3 sequence is 12 residues long. CDR3 in amino acids: CASSFGTGFFTF. CDR3 coding DNA: TGTGCCAGCAGTTTCGGGACAGGGTTTTTCACCTTC.

This rearrangement joins TRBV11-2 to TRBJ1-3; D is unclear. This CDR3 is 12 amino acids long. Trimming shortened V by 1 base and J by 3 bases, and 1 base separated the two germline ends. The germline gives CDR1 SGHAT, CDR2 FQNNGV. The CDR3 bases are TGTGCCAGCAGCTTAGTTGGAAACACCATATATTTT. It is translated as CASSLVGNTIYF.

The chain couples TRBV10-3 to TRBJ2-5; possible D gene TRBD2, 7 bases. V was shortened by 3 bases and J by 4 bases, with 15 bases between the two germline ends. This CDR3 has 15 residues. The germline V gene has CDR1 ENHRY and CDR2 SYGVKD. In DNA, the CDR3 is TGTGCCATCAGTGACCTGGGGGGGGGCCGAGAGACCCAGTACTTC. This sequence encodes CAISDLGGGRETQYF.